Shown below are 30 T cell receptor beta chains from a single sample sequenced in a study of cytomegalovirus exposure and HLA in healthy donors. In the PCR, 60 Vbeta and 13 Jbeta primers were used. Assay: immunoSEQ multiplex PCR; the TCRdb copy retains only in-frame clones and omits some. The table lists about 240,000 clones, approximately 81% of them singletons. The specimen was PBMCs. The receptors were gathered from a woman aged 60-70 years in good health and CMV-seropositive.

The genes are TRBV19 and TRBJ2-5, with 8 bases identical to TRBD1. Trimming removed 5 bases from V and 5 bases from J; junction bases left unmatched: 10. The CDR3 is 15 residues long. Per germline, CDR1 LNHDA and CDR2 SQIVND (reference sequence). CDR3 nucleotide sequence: TGTGCCAGTAGTCCAACCTGGACAGGGTGGGAGACCCAGTACTTC. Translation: CASSPTWTGWETQYF. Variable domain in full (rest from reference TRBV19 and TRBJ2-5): DGGITQSPKYLFRKEGQNVTLSCEQNLNHDAMYWYRQDPGQGLRLIYYSQIVNDFQKGDIAEGYSVSREKKESFPLTVTSAQKNPTAFYLCASSPTWTGWETQYFGPGTRLLVL.

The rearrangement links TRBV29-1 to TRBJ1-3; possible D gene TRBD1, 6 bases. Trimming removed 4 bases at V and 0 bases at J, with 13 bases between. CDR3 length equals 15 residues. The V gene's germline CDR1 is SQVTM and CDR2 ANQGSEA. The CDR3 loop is CSVVVQGTSGNTIYF. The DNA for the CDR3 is TGCAGCGTTGTAGTCCAGGGGACCTCTGGAAACACCATATATTTT. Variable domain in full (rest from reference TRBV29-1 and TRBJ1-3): SAVISQKPSRDICQRGTSLTIQCQVDSQVTMMFWYRQQPGQSLTLIATANQGSEATYESGFVIDKFPISRPNLTFSTLTVSNMSPEDSSIYLCSVVVQGTSGNTIYFGEGSWLTVV.

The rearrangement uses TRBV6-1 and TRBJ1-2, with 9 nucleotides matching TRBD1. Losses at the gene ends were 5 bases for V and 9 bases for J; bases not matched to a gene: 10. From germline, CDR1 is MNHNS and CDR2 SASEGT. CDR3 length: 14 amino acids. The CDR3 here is CASSKDRGAVRYTF. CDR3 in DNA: TGTGCCAGCAGTAAGGACAGGGGAGCCGTGCGCTACACCTTC.

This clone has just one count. The CDR3 DNA follows: TGTGCCAGCAGCGTAGGTATCACAGATACGCAGTATTTT. Encoded protein: CASSVGITDTQYF. The J gene is TRBJ2-3, the V gene TRBV9; D not resolved. The germline V gene has CDR1 SGDLS and CDR2 YYNGEE. V lost 0 bases to trimming and J lost 2 bases, with 4 bases between them. The CDR3 extends over 13 amino acids.

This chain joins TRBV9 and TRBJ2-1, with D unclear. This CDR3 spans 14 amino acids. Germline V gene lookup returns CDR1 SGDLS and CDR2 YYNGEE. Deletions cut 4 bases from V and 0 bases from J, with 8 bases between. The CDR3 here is CASSNTSSYNEQFF. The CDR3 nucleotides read TGTGCCAGCAGCAATACGAGCTCCTACAATGAGCAGTTCTTC.

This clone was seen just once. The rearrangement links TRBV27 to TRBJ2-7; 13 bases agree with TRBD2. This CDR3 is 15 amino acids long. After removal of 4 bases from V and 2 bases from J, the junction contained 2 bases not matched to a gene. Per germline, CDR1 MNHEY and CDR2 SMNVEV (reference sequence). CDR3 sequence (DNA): TGTGCCAGCAGTTCACTAGCGGGAGGGGCCTACGAGCAGTACTTC. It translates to CASSSLAGGAYEQYF.

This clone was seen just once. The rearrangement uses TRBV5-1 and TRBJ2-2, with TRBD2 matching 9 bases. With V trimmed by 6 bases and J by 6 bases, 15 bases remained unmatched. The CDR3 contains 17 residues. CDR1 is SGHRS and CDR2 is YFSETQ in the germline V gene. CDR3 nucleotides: TGCGCCAGCACCCAAAGTTTAGCGGGAGAATTTTCCGGGGAGCTGTTTTTT. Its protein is CASTQSLAGEFSGELFF.

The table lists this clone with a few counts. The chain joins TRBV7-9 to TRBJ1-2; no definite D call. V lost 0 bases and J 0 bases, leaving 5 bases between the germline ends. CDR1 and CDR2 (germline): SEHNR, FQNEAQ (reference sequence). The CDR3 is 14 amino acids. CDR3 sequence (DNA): TGTGCCAGCAGCTTAGCGAGAGCTAACTATGGCTACACCTTC. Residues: CASSLARANYGYTF. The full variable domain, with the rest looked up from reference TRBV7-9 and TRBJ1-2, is DTGVSQNPRHKITKRGQNVTFRCDPISEHNRLYWYRQTLGQGPEFLTYFQNEAQLEKSRLLSDRFSAERPKGSFSTLEIQRTEQGDSAMYLCASSLARANYGYTFGSGTRLTVV.

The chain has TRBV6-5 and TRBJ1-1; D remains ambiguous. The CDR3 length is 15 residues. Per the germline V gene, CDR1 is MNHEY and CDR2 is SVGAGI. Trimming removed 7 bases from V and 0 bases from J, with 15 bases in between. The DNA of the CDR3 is TGTGCCAGCATCTACCGGAGCCTCCTGAACACTGAAGCTTTCTTT. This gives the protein CASIYRSLLNTEAFF.

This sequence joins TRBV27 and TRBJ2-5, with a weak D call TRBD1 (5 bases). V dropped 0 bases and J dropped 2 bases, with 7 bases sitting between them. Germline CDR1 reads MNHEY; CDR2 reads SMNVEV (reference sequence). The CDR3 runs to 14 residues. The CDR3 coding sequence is TGTGCCAGCAGTTTATCAGGGGTGCAAGAGACCCAGTACTTC. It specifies CASSLSGVQETQYF.

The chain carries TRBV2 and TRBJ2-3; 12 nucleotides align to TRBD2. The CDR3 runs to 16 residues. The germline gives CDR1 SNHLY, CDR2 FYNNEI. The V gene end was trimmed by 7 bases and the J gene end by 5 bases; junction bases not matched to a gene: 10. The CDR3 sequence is CASNPQGLAGGDTQYF. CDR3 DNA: TGTGCCAGCAACCCCCAGGGACTAGCGGGTGGAGATACGCAGTATTTT. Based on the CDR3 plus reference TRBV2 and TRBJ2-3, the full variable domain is EPEVTQTPSHQVTQMGQEVILRCVPISNHLYFYWYRQILGQKVEFLVSFYNNEISEKSEIFDDQFSVERPDGSNFTLKIRSTKLEDSAMYFCASNPQGLAGGDTQYFGPGTRLTVL.

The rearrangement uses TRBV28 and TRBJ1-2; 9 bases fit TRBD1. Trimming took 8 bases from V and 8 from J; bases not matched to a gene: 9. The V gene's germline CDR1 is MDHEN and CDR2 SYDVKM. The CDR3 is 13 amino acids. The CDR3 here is CASLKQGARGYTF. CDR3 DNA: TGTGCCAGCCTGAAACAGGGGGCGAGGGGCTACACCTTC.

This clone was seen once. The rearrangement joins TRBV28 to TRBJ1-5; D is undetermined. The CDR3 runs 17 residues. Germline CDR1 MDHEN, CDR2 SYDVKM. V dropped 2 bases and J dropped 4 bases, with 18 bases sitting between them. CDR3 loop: CASSLVAAKKLNQPQHF. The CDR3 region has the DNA TGTGCCAGCAGTTTAGTGGCAGCGAAAAAACTTAATCAGCCCCAGCATTTT.

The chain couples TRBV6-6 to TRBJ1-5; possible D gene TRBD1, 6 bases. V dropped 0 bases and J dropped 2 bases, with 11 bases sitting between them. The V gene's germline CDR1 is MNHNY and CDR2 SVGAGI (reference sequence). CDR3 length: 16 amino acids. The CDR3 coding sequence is TGTGCCAGCAGTTACTCGCGGGGGGCGGGCAATCAGCCCCAGCATTTT. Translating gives CASSYSRGAGNQPQHF.

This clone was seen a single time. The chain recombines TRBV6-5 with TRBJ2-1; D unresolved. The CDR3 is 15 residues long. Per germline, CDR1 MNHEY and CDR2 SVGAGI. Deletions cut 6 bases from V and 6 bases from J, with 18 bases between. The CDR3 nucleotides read TGTGCCAGCAGACCCTGGCCCCCCTCCCTCAATGAGCAGTTCTTC. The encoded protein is CASRPWPPSLNEQFF.

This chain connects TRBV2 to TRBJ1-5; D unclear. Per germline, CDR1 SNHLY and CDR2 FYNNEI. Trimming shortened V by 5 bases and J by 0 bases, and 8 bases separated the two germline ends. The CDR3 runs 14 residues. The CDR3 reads CASSPVNSNQPQHF. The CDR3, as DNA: TGTGCCAGCAGTCCAGTTAATAGCAATCAGCCCCAGCATTTT.

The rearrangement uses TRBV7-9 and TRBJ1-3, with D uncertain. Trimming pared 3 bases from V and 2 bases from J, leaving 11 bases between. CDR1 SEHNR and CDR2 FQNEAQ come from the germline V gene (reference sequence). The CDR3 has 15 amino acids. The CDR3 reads CASSLNRFPGNTIYF. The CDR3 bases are TGTGCCAGCAGCTTGAACCGGTTTCCTGGAAACACCATATATTTT.

The CDR3 DNA reads as TGTGCCAGCAGTCAGCAGGGGAGAGAAGCTTTCTTT. It encodes CASSQQGREAFF. This chain connects TRBV6-6 to TRBJ1-1; a possible D gene is TRBD1 (6 bases). Trimming shortened V by 5 bases and J by 8 bases, and 12 bases separated the two germline ends. The CDR3 is 12 amino acids. CDR1 and CDR2 (germline): MNHNY, SVGAGI (reference sequence).

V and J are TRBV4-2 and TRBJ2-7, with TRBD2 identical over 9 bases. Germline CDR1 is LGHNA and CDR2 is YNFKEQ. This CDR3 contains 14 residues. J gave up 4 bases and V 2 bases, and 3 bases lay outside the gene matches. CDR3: CASSQPGLAYEQYF. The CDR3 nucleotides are TGTGCCAGCAGCCAACCGGGACTAGCTTACGAGCAGTACTTC.

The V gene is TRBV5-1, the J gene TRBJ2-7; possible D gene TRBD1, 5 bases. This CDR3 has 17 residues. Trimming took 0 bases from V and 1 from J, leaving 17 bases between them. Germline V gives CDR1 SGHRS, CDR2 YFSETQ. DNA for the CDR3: TGCGCCAGCAGCTTGGAAATTCGGGCAGGGCTTTCCTACGAGCAGTACTTC. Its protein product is CASSLEIRAGLSYEQYF.

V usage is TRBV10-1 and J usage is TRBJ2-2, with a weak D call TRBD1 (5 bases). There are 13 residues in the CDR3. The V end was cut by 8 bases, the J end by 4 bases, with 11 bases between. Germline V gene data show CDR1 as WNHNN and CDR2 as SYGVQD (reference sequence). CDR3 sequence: CASGRGATGELFF. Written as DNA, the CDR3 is TGCGCCAGCGGTCGTGGGGCCACCGGGGAGCTGTTTTTT.

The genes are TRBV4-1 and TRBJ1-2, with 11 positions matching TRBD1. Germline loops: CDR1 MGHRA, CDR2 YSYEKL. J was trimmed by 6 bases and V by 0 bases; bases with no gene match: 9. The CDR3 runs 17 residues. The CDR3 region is CASSQERNEGQGDGYTF. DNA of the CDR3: TGCGCCAGCAGCCAAGAAAGGAATGAGGGACAGGGGGATGGCTACACCTTC.

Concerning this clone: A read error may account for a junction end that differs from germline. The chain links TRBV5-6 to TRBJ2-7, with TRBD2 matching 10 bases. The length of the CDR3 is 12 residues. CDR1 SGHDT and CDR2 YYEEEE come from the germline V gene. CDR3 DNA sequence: TGTGCCAGCAGTCTTGCTAGCGGGGGACGGGTTTGG. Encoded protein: CASSLASGGRVW.

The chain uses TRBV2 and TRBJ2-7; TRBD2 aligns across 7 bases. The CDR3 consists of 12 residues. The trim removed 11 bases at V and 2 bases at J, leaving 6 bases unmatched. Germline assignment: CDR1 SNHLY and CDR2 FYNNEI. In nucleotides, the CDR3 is TGTGCCGTCGGTCTAGCGGCCTACGAGCAGTACTTC. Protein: CAVGLAAYEQYF. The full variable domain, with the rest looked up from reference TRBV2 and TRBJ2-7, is EPEVTQTPSHQVTQMGQEVILRCVPISNHLYFYWYRQILGQKVEFLVSFYNNEISEKSEIFDDQFSVERPDGSNFTLKIRSTKLEDSAMYFCAVGLAAYEQYFGPGTRLTVT.

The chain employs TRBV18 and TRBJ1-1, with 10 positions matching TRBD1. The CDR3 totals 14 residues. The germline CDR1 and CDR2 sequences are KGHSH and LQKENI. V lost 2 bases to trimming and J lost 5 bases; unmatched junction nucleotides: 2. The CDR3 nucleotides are TGTGCCAGCTCACCAAGGACAGGGGGGACTGAAGCTTTCTTT. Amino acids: CASSPRTGGTEAFF.

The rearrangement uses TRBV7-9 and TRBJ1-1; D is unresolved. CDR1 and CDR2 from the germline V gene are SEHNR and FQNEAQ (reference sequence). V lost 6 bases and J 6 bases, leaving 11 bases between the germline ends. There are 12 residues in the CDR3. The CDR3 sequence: CASRLGGAEAFF. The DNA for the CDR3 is TGTGCCAGCAGACTCGGTGGAGCTGAAGCTTTCTTT.

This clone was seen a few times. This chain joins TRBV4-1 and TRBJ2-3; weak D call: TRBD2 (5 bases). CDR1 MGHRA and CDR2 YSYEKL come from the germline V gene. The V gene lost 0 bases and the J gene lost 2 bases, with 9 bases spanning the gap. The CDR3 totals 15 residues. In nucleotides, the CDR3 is TGCGCCAGCAGCCAAGATCTAGCCCTCACAGATACGCAGTATTTT. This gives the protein CASSQDLALTDTQYF.

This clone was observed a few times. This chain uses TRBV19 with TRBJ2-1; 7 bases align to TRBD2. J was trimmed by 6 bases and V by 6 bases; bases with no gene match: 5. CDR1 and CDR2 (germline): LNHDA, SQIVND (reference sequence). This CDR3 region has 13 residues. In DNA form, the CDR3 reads TGTGCCAGTAGAGCGGGATGGGTCAATGAGCAGTTCTTC. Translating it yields CASRAGWVNEQFF.

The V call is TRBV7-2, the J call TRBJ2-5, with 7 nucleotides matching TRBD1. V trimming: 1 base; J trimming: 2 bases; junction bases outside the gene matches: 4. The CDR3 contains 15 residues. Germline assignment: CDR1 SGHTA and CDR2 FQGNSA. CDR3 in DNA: TGTGCCAGCAGCTTAGGTGGGACAGTACAAGAGACCCAGTACTTC. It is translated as CASSLGGTVQETQYF.

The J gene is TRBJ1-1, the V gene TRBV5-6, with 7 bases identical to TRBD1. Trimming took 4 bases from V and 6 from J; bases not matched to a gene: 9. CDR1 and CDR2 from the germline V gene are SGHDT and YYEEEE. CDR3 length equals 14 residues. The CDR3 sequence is CASSRSTGRPEAFF. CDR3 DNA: TGTGCCAGCAGCCGTTCGACAGGGCGGCCTGAAGCTTTCTTT.